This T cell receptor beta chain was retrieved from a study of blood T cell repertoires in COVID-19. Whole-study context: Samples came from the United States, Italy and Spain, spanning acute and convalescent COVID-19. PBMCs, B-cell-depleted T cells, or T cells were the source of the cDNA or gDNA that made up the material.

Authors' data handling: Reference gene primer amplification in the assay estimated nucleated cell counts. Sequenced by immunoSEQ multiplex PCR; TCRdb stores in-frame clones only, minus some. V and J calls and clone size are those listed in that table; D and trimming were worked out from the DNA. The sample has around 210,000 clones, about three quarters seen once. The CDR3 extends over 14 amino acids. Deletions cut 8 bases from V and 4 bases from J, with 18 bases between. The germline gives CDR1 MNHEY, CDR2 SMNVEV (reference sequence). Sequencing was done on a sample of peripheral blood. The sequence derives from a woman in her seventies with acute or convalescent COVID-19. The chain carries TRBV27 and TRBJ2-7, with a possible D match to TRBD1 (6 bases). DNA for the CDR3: TGTGCCAGCCACCCTGGGGGCAAGGATTACGAGCAGTACTTC. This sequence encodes CASHPGGKDYEQYF.